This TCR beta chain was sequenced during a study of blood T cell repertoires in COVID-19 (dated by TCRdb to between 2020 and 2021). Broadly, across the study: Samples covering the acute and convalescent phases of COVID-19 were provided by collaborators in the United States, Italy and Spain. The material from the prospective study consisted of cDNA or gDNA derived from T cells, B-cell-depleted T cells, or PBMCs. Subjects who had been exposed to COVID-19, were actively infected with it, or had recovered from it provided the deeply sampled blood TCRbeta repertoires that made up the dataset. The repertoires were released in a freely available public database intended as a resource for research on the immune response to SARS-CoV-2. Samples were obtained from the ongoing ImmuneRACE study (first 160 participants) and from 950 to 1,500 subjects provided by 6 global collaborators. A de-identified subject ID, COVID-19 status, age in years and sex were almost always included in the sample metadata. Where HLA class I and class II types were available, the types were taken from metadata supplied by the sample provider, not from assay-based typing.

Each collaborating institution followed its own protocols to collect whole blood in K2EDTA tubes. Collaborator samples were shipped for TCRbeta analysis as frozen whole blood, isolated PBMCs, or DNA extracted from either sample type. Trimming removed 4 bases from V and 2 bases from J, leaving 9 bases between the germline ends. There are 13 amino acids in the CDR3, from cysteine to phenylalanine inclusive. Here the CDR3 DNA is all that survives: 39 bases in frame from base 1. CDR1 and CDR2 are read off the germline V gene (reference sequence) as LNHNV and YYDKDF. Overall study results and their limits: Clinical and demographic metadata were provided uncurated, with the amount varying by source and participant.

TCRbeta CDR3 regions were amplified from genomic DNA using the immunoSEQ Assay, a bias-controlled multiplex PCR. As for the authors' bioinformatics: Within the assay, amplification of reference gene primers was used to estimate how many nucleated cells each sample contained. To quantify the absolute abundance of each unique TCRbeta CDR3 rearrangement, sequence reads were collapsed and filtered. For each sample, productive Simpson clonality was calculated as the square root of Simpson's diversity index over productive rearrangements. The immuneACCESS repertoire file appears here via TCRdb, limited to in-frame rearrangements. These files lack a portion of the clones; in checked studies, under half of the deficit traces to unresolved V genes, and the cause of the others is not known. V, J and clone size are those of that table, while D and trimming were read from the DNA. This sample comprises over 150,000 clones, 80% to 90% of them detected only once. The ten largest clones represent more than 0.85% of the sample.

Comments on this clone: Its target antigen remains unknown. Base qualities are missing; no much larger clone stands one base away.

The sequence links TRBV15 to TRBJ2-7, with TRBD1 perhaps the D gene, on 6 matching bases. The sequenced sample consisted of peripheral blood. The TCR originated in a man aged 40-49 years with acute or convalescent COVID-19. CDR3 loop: CATSINRAYEQYF. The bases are TGTGCCACCAGCATAAACAGGGCCTACGAGCAGTACTTC. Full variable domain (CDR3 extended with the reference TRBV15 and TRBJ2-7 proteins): DAMVIQNPRYQVTQFGKPVTLSCSQTLNHNVMYWYQQKSSQAPKLLFHYYDKDFNNEADTPDNFQSRRPNTSFCFLDIRSPGLGDTAMYLCATSINRAYEQYFGPGTRLTVT.